The 21 T cell receptor beta chains below all came from one sample that was sequenced in a study of blood T cell repertoires in COVID-19. Produced via immunoSEQ multiplex PCR; TCRdb's table is partial and in-frame only. The repertoire consists of roughly 400,000 clones, with around 87% occurring once and the leading ten covering about 2.3%. What was sequenced was peripheral blood. These receptors all stem from an older woman with COVID-19, enrolled during active disease.

CDR3 nucleotide sequence: TGTGCCAGCAGTGGCAACTCCTACAATGAGCAGTTCTTC. Its protein is CASSGNSYNEQFF. The chain is built from TRBV27 and TRBJ2-1; D remains unclear. The CDR3 is 13 residues long. The germline gives CDR1 MNHEY, CDR2 SMNVEV (reference sequence). Trimming stripped 5 bases from V and 0 bases from J, with 5 bases between.

This sequence joins TRBV14 and TRBJ2-5; 8 nucleotides match TRBD2. Germline V gene lookup returns CDR1 SGHDN and CDR2 FVKESK. The CDR3 is 16 amino acids. Trimming removed 3 bases from V and 1 base from J; junction bases left unmatched: 7. CDR3 DNA: TGTGCCAGCAGCCATTTTAGCGGGGTGACCCAAGAGACCCAGTACTTC. This gives the protein CASSHFSGVTQETQYF.

The genes are TRBV4-1 and TRBJ1-1, with D tentatively TRBD1 (6 bases). The CDR3 extends over 13 amino acids. The V gene lost 8 bases and the J gene lost 8 bases, with 18 bases spanning the gap. Germline V gene data show CDR1 as MGHRA and CDR2 as YSYEKL. CDR3 loop: CASREDRAREAFF. CDR3 DNA: TGCGCCAGCCGCGAGGACAGAGCGCGAGAAGCTTTCTTT.

The rearrangement uses TRBV18 and TRBJ2-3; TRBD1 agrees at 7 bases. CDR1 is KGHSH, CDR2 LQKENI, per germline. CDR3 length equals 16 residues. J was trimmed by 0 bases and V by 5 bases; bases with no gene match: 8. The CDR3 region has the DNA TGTGCCAGCTCAGAAACCGGACAGGCCAGCACAGATACGCAGTATTTT. Its translation is CASSETGQASTDTQYF.

The J gene is TRBJ2-7, the V gene TRBV19, with 7 bases that match TRBD2. In germline, CDR1 is LNHDA, CDR2 SQIVND (reference sequence). The CDR3 is made up of 14 amino acids. Trimming took 3 bases from V and 6 from J; bases not matched to a gene: 8. CDR3 nucleotides: TGTGCCAGTAGTATTCAGCGGGGATCGTCCGAGCAGTACTTC. As protein: CASSIQRGSSEQYF.

The rearrangement links TRBV5-4 to TRBJ2-5; maybe TRBD2 (6 bases). Germline CDR1 SGHNT, CDR2 YYREEE (reference sequence). Trimming removed 6 bases at V and 5 bases at J, with 17 bases between. This CDR3 has 14 residues. This CDR3 is CASTGAGRGETQYF. DNA for the CDR3: TGTGCCAGCACCGGCGCGGGGCGGGGCGAGACCCAGTACTTC.

The gene calls are TRBV14 and TRBJ2-5, with 12 bases aligning to TRBD2. CDR3 size: 16 residues. CDR1 SGHDN and CDR2 FVKESK come from the germline V gene. V lost 4 bases and J lost 5; bases outside the gene matches: 8. This CDR3 reads CASSRSTSGGLETQYF. For the CDR3, the DNA is TGTGCCAGCAGCCGAAGCACTAGCGGGGGGTTGGAGACCCAGTACTTC.

The chain's CDR3 is CASNPGGDVMETQYF. In nucleotides, the CDR3 is TGTGCCAGCAACCCGGGAGGGGACGTTATGGAGACCCAGTACTTC. The J gene is TRBJ2-5, the V gene TRBV7-8; 8 positions match TRBD2. CDR3 length equals 15 residues. J was trimmed by 5 bases and V by 7 bases; bases with no gene match: 12. Germline lookup yields CDR1 SGHVS and CDR2 FQNEAQ.

V is TRBV6-5 and J is TRBJ1-2, with D maybe TRBD1 (5 bases). CDR1 is MNHEY and CDR2 is SVGAGI in the germline V gene. The CDR3 is made up of 14 amino acids. V lost 6 bases to trimming and J lost 10 bases, with 21 bases between them. CDR3 coding DNA: TGTGCCAGCAGCGACAGATGGAGAAGGGGTGACTACACCTTC. Protein sequence: CASSDRWRRGDYTF.

The rearrangement uses TRBV9 and TRBJ2-7, with unresolved D. Germline values: CDR1 SGDLS, CDR2 YYNGEE. The CDR3 runs 14 residues. Trimming left V 0 bases short and J 0 bases short, with 7 bases between. The CDR3 sequence is CASSVAGRSYEQYF. CDR3 coding DNA: TGTGCCAGCAGCGTAGCTGGGCGCTCCTACGAGCAGTACTTC.

V and J are TRBV28 and TRBJ2-7; 10 positions match TRBD2. CDR1 MDHEN and CDR2 SYDVKM come from the germline V gene. V was pared by 7 bases and J by 2 bases, with 2 bases of the junction left unmatched. This CDR3 is built from 13 residues. The CDR3 region is CASKRGGPYEQYF. As DNA, the CDR3 is TGTGCCAGCAAGCGGGGGGGACCCTACGAGCAGTACTTC. Variable domain in full (rest from reference TRBV28 and TRBJ2-7): DVKVTQSSRYLVKRTGEKVFLECVQDMDHENMFWYRQDPGLGLRLIYFSYDVKMKEKGDIPEGYSVSREKKERFSLILESASTNQTSMYLCASKRGGPYEQYFGPGTRLTVT.

Worth noting for this clone: This CDR3 is also generated by other DNA sequences in the sample. The chain has TRBV5-4 and TRBJ1-1; D is perhaps TRBD1 (6 bases). This CDR3 is built from 14 residues. Trimming pared 0 bases from V and 1 base from J, leaving 7 bases between. Germline V CDR1 and CDR2: SGHNT, YYREEE (reference sequence). The CDR3 is CASSLGRGNTEAFF. The CDR3 region has the DNA TGTGCCAGCAGCTTGGGCAGGGGGAACACTGAAGCTTTCTTT.

The chain recombines TRBV4-2 with TRBJ2-1; 9 bases map to TRBD2. The ends lost 4 bases at V and 4 bases at J; junction bases unmatched: 8. The CDR3 spans 16 residues. Germline V gene lookup returns CDR1 LGHNA and CDR2 YNFKEQ. The CDR3 sequence is CASSRVSGGPYNEQFF. The DNA for the CDR3 is TGTGCCAGCAGCCGGGTAAGCGGGGGGCCATACAATGAGCAGTTCTTC.

The count of this clone is one. The chain links TRBV5-1 to TRBJ2-1; 7 bases are shared with TRBD2. This CDR3 has 13 residues. The trim removed 3 bases at V and 8 bases at J, leaving 5 bases unmatched. The V gene's germline CDR1 is SGHRS and CDR2 YFSETQ. CDR3 nucleotide sequence: TGCGCCAGCAGCTCAGCGGGGTTGGATGAGCAGTTCTTC. Its translation is CASSSAGLDEQFF.

The chain links TRBV7-8 to TRBJ1-2, with D possibly being TRBD1 (5 bases). The V end was cut by 4 bases, the J end by 7 bases, with 25 bases between. Germline V CDR1 and CDR2: SGHVS, FQNEAQ. The CDR3 is 17 residues long. CDR3 sequence: CASSSVPGLLLVGGYTF. The CDR3 DNA follows: TGTGCCAGCAGCTCGGTGCCGGGACTCCTCCTGGTGGGTGGCTACACCTTC.

V is TRBV4-1 and J is TRBJ1-5; D is unresolved. V dropped 4 bases and J dropped 6 bases, with 19 bases sitting between them. CDR3 length equals 16 residues. From germline, CDR1 is MGHRA and CDR2 YSYEKL. CDR3 sequence (DNA): TGCGCCAGCAGCCCGAATTTCTCCGGGTCCCGTCAGCCCCAGCATTTT. Its translation is CASSPNFSGSRQPQHF.

The rearrangement joins TRBV4-2 to TRBJ1-1; D remains unclear. The CDR3 loop spans 16 amino acids. Per the germline V gene, CDR1 is LGHNA and CDR2 is YNFKEQ. Trimming shortened V by 0 bases and J by 0 bases, and 11 bases separated the two germline ends. Here the CDR3 DNA reads TGTGCCAGCAGCCAAGAATGGACTACAGTGAACACTGAAGCTTTCTTT. This encodes CASSQEWTTVNTEAFF.

V gene TRBV14 combines with J gene TRBJ2-3, with 11 bases identical to TRBD2. The CDR3 runs to 15 residues. The V gene's germline CDR1 is SGHDN and CDR2 FVKESK. The V and J ends lost 6 bases and 4 bases, in that order; junction bases with no gene match: 6. In DNA form, the CDR3 reads TGTGCCAGCAGTCTTAGCGGGGGGGCCCCAGATACGCAGTATTTT. Its protein is CASSLSGGAPDTQYF.

The chain recombines TRBV5-1 with TRBJ2-3; 8 nucleotides agree with TRBD1. Looked up from germline, CDR1 is SGHRS and CDR2 is YFSETQ. The junction had 7 bases not matched to a gene; V was cut back by 2 bases and J by 5 bases. This CDR3 region has 15 residues. CDR3 nucleotides: TGCGCCAGCAGCTTAGCACAGGGGGTGGGAGATACGCAGTATTTT. Its translation is CASSLAQGVGDTQYF.

This chain uses TRBV4-2 with TRBJ1-2, with unresolved D. Germline CDR1 LGHNA, CDR2 YNFKEQ. The ends were cut back, 4 bases at V and 0 bases at J, with 6 bases in the middle. This CDR3 has 13 residues. The chain's CDR3 is CASSPGTNYGYTF. CDR3 coding DNA: TGTGCCAGCAGCCCGGGGACTAACTATGGCTACACCTTC.

This chain uses TRBV14 with TRBJ2-2; TRBD1 matches at 9 bases. The CDR3 loop spans 14 amino acids. The V gene end was trimmed by 6 bases and the J gene end by 9 bases; junction bases not matched to a gene: 8. Germline V gene data show CDR1 as SGHDN and CDR2 as FVKESK. CDR3 sequence: CASSNTGGRRELFF. The CDR3 DNA reads as TGTGCCAGCAGTAACACAGGGGGCCGAAGGGAGCTGTTTTTT.